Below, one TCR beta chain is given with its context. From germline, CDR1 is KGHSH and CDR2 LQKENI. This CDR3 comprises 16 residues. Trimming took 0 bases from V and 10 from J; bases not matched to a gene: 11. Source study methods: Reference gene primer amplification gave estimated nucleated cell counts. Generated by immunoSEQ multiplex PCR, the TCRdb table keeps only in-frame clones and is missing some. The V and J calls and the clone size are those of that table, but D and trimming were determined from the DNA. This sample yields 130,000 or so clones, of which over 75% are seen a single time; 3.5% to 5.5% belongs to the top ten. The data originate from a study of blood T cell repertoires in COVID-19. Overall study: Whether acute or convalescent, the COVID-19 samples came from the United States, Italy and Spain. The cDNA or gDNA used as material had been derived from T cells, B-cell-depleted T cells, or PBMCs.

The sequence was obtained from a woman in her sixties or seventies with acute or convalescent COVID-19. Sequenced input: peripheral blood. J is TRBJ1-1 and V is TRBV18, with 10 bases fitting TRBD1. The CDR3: CASSPPGTGANGGAFF. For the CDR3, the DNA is TGTGCCAGCTCACCACCGGGGACAGGGGCGAACGGTGGAGCTTTCTTT.